A single sample gave rise to the 27 T cell receptor beta chains below, sequenced in a study of blood T cells in healthy people across ages. A sample-barcoded 5' primer and a J-beta primer mix were used in a second PCR of roughly 7 to 11 cycles. TCRdb ran MiXCR on the 5' RACE reads and lists one entry per CDR3 protein. The table lists around 870,000 distinct CDR3 sequences, about 30% of them singletons, with roughly 17% in the top ten. Material: blood. The receptors were gathered from an elderly woman in good health.

This clonotype was detected a few times. The V gene is TRBV7-9, the J gene TRBJ2-7; TRBD2 is a possible D gene (6 bases). Germline V gene data show CDR1 as SEHNR and CDR2 as FQNEAQ (reference sequence). The CDR3 sequence is 14 residues long. The V end was cut by 1 base, the J end by 7 bases, with 14 bases between. The chain's CDR3 is CASSLDMGGNEQYF. In nucleotides, the CDR3 is TGTGCCAGCAGCTTAGATATGGGAGGTAATGAGCAGTACTTC. Based on the CDR3 plus reference TRBV7-9 and TRBJ2-7, the full variable domain is DTGVSQNPRHKITKRGQNVTFRCDPISEHNRLYWYRQTLGQGPEFLTYFQNEAQLEKSRLLSDRFSAERPKGSFSTLEIQRTEQGDSAMYLCASSLDMGGNEQYFGPGTRLTVT.

The CDR3 loop reads CATSEPRQGGTGELFF. The DNA of the CDR3 is TGTGCCACCAGTGAGCCCAGACAGGGGGGCACCGGGGAGCTGTTTTTT. V gene TRBV24-1 combines with J gene TRBJ2-2, with TRBD1 identical over 9 bases. Germline CDR1 reads KGHDR; CDR2 reads SFDVKD. The V segment lost 4 bases and the J segment 4 bases; nucleotides outside the gene matches: 6. The CDR3 sequence is 16 residues long.

In the case of this clonotype: A read error may produce the germline difference seen at one junction end. The rearrangement links TRBV6-5 to TRBJ2-4; D unresolved. TRBJ2-5 explains the end of the DNA better; the J call may be wrong. Germline loops: CDR1 MNHEY, CDR2 SVGAGI. The CDR3 extends over 14 amino acids. The chain's CDR3 is CANSPGTTTETQYF. The CDR3 DNA reads as TGTGCCAACAGTCCTGGAACTACCACAGAGACCCAGTACTTC.

This clonotype was detected ten times or more. The chain carries TRBV9 and TRBJ2-7, with a possible D match to TRBD2 (6 bases). The germline V gene has CDR1 SGDLS and CDR2 YYNGEE. The CDR3 totals 16 residues. Trimming removed 3 bases from V and 2 bases from J, with 18 bases in between. DNA for the CDR3: TGTGCCAGCAGCGCCCTACTAGCCGATCCAACCTACGAGCAGTACTTC. Encoded protein: CASSALLADPTYEQYF.

The genes are TRBV4-1 and TRBJ1-2; 7 bases match TRBD1. The CDR3 is made up of 15 amino acids. CDR1 is MGHRA and CDR2 is YSYEKL in the germline V gene. V gave up 0 bases and J gave up 4 bases; unmatched junction bases: 5. In DNA, the CDR3 is TGCGCCAGCAGCCAAGAAAGAACAGGGGCCTATGGCTACACCTTC. Protein product: CASSQERTGAYGYTF.

This clonotype was seen a handful of times. The chain joins TRBV7-2 to TRBJ2-7; no clear D gene. V was shortened by 3 bases and J by 2 bases, with 8 bases between the two germline ends. The germline gives CDR1 SGHTA, CDR2 FQGNSA. CDR3 size: 13 residues. For the CDR3, the DNA is TGTGCCAGCAGCTTTGATCTGGCCTACGAGCAGTACTTC. This gives the protein CASSFDLAYEQYF.

This clonotype showed up many times. This rearrangement joins TRBV6-1 to TRBJ2-1; 9 bases agree with TRBD1. The ends lost 6 bases at V and 8 bases at J; junction bases unmatched: 2. The CDR3 length is 12 residues. Germline values: CDR1 MNHNS, CDR2 SASEGT. CDR3 region: CASRGTGHEQFF. In DNA form, the CDR3 reads TGTGCCAGCAGAGGGACAGGGCATGAGCAGTTCTTC.

This clonotype has at least ten counts. This sequence joins TRBV10-3 and TRBJ2-7; a possible D gene is TRBD1 (6 bases). V lost 4 bases to trimming and J lost 0 bases, with 13 bases between them. The CDR3 loop spans 15 amino acids. Germline V gene lookup returns CDR1 ENHRY and CDR2 SYGVKD. The chain's CDR3 is CAISGATGSSYEQYF. As DNA, the CDR3 is TGTGCCATCAGTGGAGCGACAGGTTCCTCCTACGAGCAGTACTTC.

This sequence joins TRBV7-2 and TRBJ2-5; no clear D gene. The CDR3 loop spans 14 amino acids. Trimming cost V 5 bases and J 1 base, with 11 bases left between them. Germline-derived CDR1 and CDR2 are SGHTA and FQGNSA. The CDR3 protein is CASSASSGQETQYF. The CDR3 region has the DNA TGTGCCAGCAGCGCCTCGTCGGGCCAAGAGACCCAGTACTTC. Looking up the rest from reference TRBV7-2 and TRBJ2-5 gives the full variable domain: GAGVSQSPSNKVTEKGKDVELRCDPISGHTALYWYRQSLGQGLEFLIYFQGNSAPDKSGLPSDRFSAERTGGSVSTLTIQRTQQEDSAVYLCASSASSGQETQYFGPGTRLLVL.

Only a few counts were recorded for this clonotype. The V gene is TRBV20-1, the J gene TRBJ2-5, with TRBD2 matching 10 bases. The V segment lost 1 base and the J segment 6 bases; nucleotides outside the gene matches: 11. Germline V lookup: CDR1 DFQATT, CDR2 SNEGSKA (reference sequence). CDR3 length: 16 amino acids. The CDR3 protein is CSARVERGGVGKTQYF. The CDR3, as DNA: TGCAGTGCTAGAGTTGAGCGGGGGGGCGTAGGAAAGACCCAGTACTTC.

This rearrangement joins TRBV30 to TRBJ1-4; D is uncertain. V was pared by 0 bases and J by 14 bases, with 10 bases between. Germline V gene sequence: CDR1 GTSNPN, CDR2 SVGIG (reference sequence). CDR3 length: 11 residues. CDR3 residues: CAWSVGGPLFF. CDR3 DNA sequence: TGTGCCTGGAGTGTGGGAGGGCCCCTGTTTTTT.

This clonotype was recorded a few times. A read error may be the cause here, since a much bigger clone is one base away. V usage is TRBV20-1 and J usage is TRBJ2-5; tentatively, D is TRBD1 or TRBD2 (5 bases each). The CDR3 extends over 13 amino acids. The ends were cut back, 6 bases at V and 0 bases at J, with 11 bases in the middle. Germline CDR1 DFQATT, CDR2 SNEGSKA (reference sequence). CDR3 sequence reads: CSASGADQETQYF. The DNA for the CDR3 is TGCAGTGCATCCGGGGCAGACCAAGAGACCCAGTACTTC.

This clonotype was detected ten times or more. The gene calls are TRBV2 and TRBJ2-1; D gene ambiguous. CDR3 length: 11 residues. Germline V CDR1 and CDR2: SNHLY, FYNNEI. V was shortened by 6 bases and J by 7 bases, with 7 bases between the two germline ends. CDR3 loop: CASSRWNEQFF. The CDR3 nucleotides read TGTGCCAGCAGCCGTTGGAATGAGCAGTTCTTC.

The V call is TRBV6-5, the J call TRBJ2-1; 9 bases are shared with TRBD1. The CDR3 spans 15 residues. The germline CDR1 and CDR2 sequences are MNHEY and SVGAGI. V shed 6 bases and J 12 bases; nucleotides not matched to a gene: 15. The CDR3 DNA reads TGTGCCAGCAGACACAAGGGGGGGGGACAGGGCGTGCAGTTCTTC. This translates into CASRHKGGGQGVQFF.

This clonotype was found a few times. V and J are TRBV20-1 and TRBJ1-2; D remains unclear. The ends were cut back, 3 bases at V and 6 bases at J, with 11 bases in the middle. There are 12 residues in the CDR3. Germline V gene lookup returns CDR1 DFQATT and CDR2 SNEGSKA (reference sequence). The CDR3 is CSARAPADGYTF. CDR3 bases: TGCAGTGCTAGGGCACCTGCTGATGGCTACACCTTC.

The sample holds one count of this clonotype. The chain couples TRBV10-3 to TRBJ2-4; either TRBD1 or TRBD2 may fit D (6 bases each). The J call may be in error: the DNA end matches TRBJ2-7 better. This CDR3 has 13 amino acids. The germline CDR1 and CDR2 sequences are ENHRY and SYGVKD. The CDR3 spells CAISVGGQSEQYF. Written as DNA, the CDR3 is TGTGCCATCAGTGTTGGGGGGCAAAGCGAGCAGTACTTC.

This clonotype was seen at least ten times. The chain employs TRBV9 and TRBJ2-3, with no clear D. This CDR3 has 12 amino acids. V lost 4 bases, J lost 6 bases, and 9 bases lay in between. CDR1 and CDR2 from the germline V gene are SGDLS and YYNGEE. CDR3 amino acids: CASSPTQDTQYF. The CDR3, as DNA: TGTGCCAGCAGCCCAACGCAGGATACGCAGTATTTT. The whole variable domain, filled in from reference TRBV9 and TRBJ2-3, reads DSGVTQTPKHLITATGQRVTLRCSPRSGDLSVYWYQQSLDQGLQFLIQYYNGEERAKGNILERFSAQQFPDLHSELNLSSLELGDSALYFCASSPTQDTQYFGPGTRLTVL.

V is TRBV2 and J is TRBJ2-7; either TRBD1 or TRBD2 may supply D (5 bases each). This CDR3 is built from 13 residues. V dropped 7 bases and J dropped 10 bases, with 20 bases sitting between them. The germline gives CDR1 SNHLY, CDR2 FYNNEI. The CDR3 spells CASTDFEGSPQYF. DNA of the CDR3: TGTGCCAGCACTGACTTTGAGGGGAGCCCCCAGTACTTC.

CDR3 loop: CASRATGGSYTTSTDTQYF. Here the CDR3 DNA reads TGTGCCAGCAGGGCCACAGGGGGCAGTTACACGACTAGCACAGATACGCAGTATTTT. The chain joins TRBV6-2 or TRBV6-3 to TRBJ2-3; 9 bases line up with TRBD1. Germline trimming cut 6 bases from V and 0 bases from J; bases unmatched to any gene: 16. The CDR3 is 19 residues long. Germline CDR1 is MNHEY and CDR2 is SVGEGT.

This clonotype appeared many times. CDR3 sequence (DNA): TGTGCCAGCAGTAACCCTGGACGAGGGAAGTCAGATACGCAGTATTTT. Its translation is CASSNPGRGKSDTQYF. The chain has TRBV6-5 and TRBJ2-3; tentatively, D is TRBD2 (5 bases). V gave up 5 bases and J gave up 4 bases, with 19 bases separating them. The CDR3 length is 16 residues. The V gene's germline CDR1 is MNHEY and CDR2 SVGAGI.

This clonotype appeared a few times. Possible read error: a much larger clone is one base away. The V call is TRBV10-3, the J call TRBJ1-5, with D tentatively TRBD1 (6 bases). This CDR3 contains 16 residues. CDR1 and CDR2 (germline): ENHRY, SYGVKD. CDR3 DNA sequence: TGTGCCACCAGTACCCAACCCGGGACAACTAATCAGCCCCAGCATTTT. Translation gives CATSTQPGTTNQPQHF.

The V and J genes are TRBV3-1 and TRBJ1-6; 7 bases map to TRBD1. The CDR3 loop spans 21 amino acids. From germline, CDR1 is LGHDT and CDR2 YNNKEL (reference sequence). J gave up 7 bases and V 3 bases, and 24 bases lay outside the gene matches. The CDR3 DNA follows: TGTGCCAGCAGCCAGGGGCCGCCTTCGGGACAGAGGGGTCCGGTAAATTCACCCCTCCACTTT. Amino acid sequence: CASSQGPPSGQRGPVNSPLHF. The entire variable domain, with the rest obtained from reference TRBV3-1 and TRBJ1-6, is as follows: DTAVSQTPKYLVTQMGNDKSIKCEQNLGHDTMYWYKQDSKKFLKIMFSYNNKELIINETVPNRFSPKSPDKAHLNLHINSLELGDSAVYFCASSQGPPSGQRGPVNSPLHFGNGTRLTVT.

This clonotype has a count of ten or more. V usage is TRBV20-1 and J usage is TRBJ1-2; no clear D. Trimming shortened V by 6 bases and J by 5 bases, and 13 bases separated the two germline ends. CDR3 length: 12 residues. Germline V gene lookup returns CDR1 DFQATT and CDR2 SNEGSKA (reference sequence). The CDR3 nucleotides are TGCAGTGCGACGGACCTAGGATATGGCTACACCTTC. As protein: CSATDLGYGYTF.

A note on this clonotype: One end of the junction varies from germline; a read error may be responsible. The V call is TRBV30, the J call TRBJ1-6; 9 bases are shared with TRBD1. The CDR3 runs 15 residues. Per the germline V gene, CDR1 is GTSNPN and CDR2 is SVGIG (reference sequence). The CDR3 loop is CAWSISGQGSSPLHF. The CDR3, as DNA: TGCGCCTGGAGTATATCGGGACAGGGATCCTCACCCCTCCACTTT.

In its sample, this clonotype was seen many times. The chain combines TRBV12-3 or TRBV12-4 with TRBJ1-5; tentatively, D is TRBD1 (5 bases). The CDR3 is 13 amino acids. Trimming took off 6 bases at V and 2 bases at J, with 8 bases between the two ends. As DNA, the CDR3 is TGTGCCAGCAGGGAACAGGGCAATCAGCCCCAGCATTTT. The encoded protein is CASREQGNQPQHF.

About this clonotype: A read error is likely here: a far larger clone is one base away. The chain uses TRBV20-1 and TRBJ1-2; 9 bases fit TRBD1. J gave up 5 bases and V 4 bases, and 2 bases lay outside the gene matches. Germline V lookup: CDR1 DFQATT, CDR2 SNEGSKA (reference sequence). This CDR3 contains 12 residues. The CDR3 DNA reads as TGCAGTGCTAAGGGGACAGGGTATGGCTACACCTTC. Translated, it gives CSAKGTGYGYTF.

The gene calls are TRBV3-1 and TRBJ1-6, with D possibly being TRBD1 (6 bases). The CDR3 runs to 15 residues. Germline CDR1 reads LGHDT; CDR2 reads YNNKEL (reference sequence). V was trimmed by 0 bases and J by 7 bases, leaving 10 bases between them. The CDR3 bases are TGTGCCAGCAGCCAAGAAGAGAGGGGGAATTCACCCCTCCACTTT. Its translation: CASSQEERGNSPLHF.